The clone carrying this T cell receptor beta chain has only a few counts. Antigen specificity is unknown. A mixed TRB-A/B primer pool amplified rearranged TRB by multiplex touch-down PCR. TCRdb reprocessed the multiplex PCR reads via MiXCR and lists one record per CDR3 protein. In the table there are about 2,900 distinct CDR3 sequences, 20% of which are singletons. The template was genomic DNA from peripheral blood, not RNA. This entry is derived from a study of T cell repertoires in aging, cancer and after chemotherapy. On the study more broadly: Donor ages fell into six groups from 30 or younger up to 70 or older. Study-wide results and caveats: Loss of evenness, beyond lost richness, contributed to age-related TCR diversity decline in cancer patients.

Germline CDR1 is SEHNR and CDR2 is FQNEAQ (reference sequence). This CDR3 has 14 amino acids. V was cut by 2 bases and J by 4 bases, with 11 bases left in between. The V gene is TRBV7-9, the J gene TRBJ2-5; D gene uncertain. The TCR comes from a human donor with a solid tumor. Sequenced sample: blood. CDR3 in amino acids: CASSLTEGPETQYF. CDR3 DNA: TGTGCCAGCAGCTTAACCGAAGGACCAGAGACCCAGTACTTC.